The clone carrying this T cell receptor (beta chain) was observed at least ten times. Its antigen is unknown. These data are taken from a study of immune heterogeneity within non-small cell lung tumors. Across the whole study: In total, the tumors were 4 squamous cell carcinomas, around ten non-squamous carcinomas and 1 not otherwise specified. Study results and caveats: The correlation between local T-cell clonality and local tumor mutational burden was positive, moderate in strength and statistically significant, with R 0.3 to 0.35. Identical dominant CDR3 beta clonotypes spanned tumor sites within a patient, beside site-unique high-frequency clones.

Bulk tumor genomic DNA, approximately 560 ng per sample, was the template. Multiple biopsies spaced far apart were taken from each primary tumor during surgery. Enrolled individuals presented with untreated, newly diagnosed non-small cell lung cancer and received curative surgery. Donor patients had newly diagnosed non-small cell lung cancer and were having surgery with curative intent. TCR beta CDR3 amplification used multiplex PCR with 32 V and 13 J primers. Using its own MiXCR run on the multiplex PCR reads, TCRdb lists one record per CDR3 protein. The sample carries under 35,000 distinct CDR3 sequences, around 28% recorded once. This CDR3 has 14 residues. CDR1 DFQATT and CDR2 SNEGSKA come from the germline V gene (reference sequence). V dropped 7 bases and J dropped 4; count of bases not matched to a gene: 10.

The sample comprised lung tumor tissue. This TCR derives from a man aged 40-50 years with non-small cell lung cancer. The chain carries TRBV20-1 and TRBJ2-7, with TRBD2 matching over 10 bases. The CDR3 protein is CSVRGTSEMYEQYF. The CDR3, as DNA: TGCAGTGTTAGGGGGACTAGCGAGATGTACGAGCAGTACTTC.